Shown below are 3 T cell receptor beta chains from a single sample sequenced in a study of T cell clonotyping in hematopoietic cell transplantation. Measured with immunoSEQ multiplex PCR; TCRdb has only the in-frame clones, and not every one. Among 35,000 to 45,000 clones, roughly 94% were seen once, and the ten largest hold around 0.85%. The sequencing sample was made of peripheral blood mononuclear cells. The source is a woman in her forties or fifties in good health. Some clones in this sample may be carry-over from other donors' samples.

The chain joins TRBV18 to TRBJ2-2; D possibly corresponds to TRBD2 (5 bases). Germline CDR1 is KGHSH and CDR2 is LQKENI. The CDR3 covers 15 residues. Between the trimmed V and J ends, which lost 7 bases and 1 base, there was a span of 13 bases. CDR3: CASCLERVNTGELFF. As DNA, the CDR3 is TGTGCCAGCTGCCTGGAGAGGGTGAACACCGGGGAGCTGTTTTTT. Variable domain in full (rest from reference TRBV18 and TRBJ2-2): NAGVMQNPRHLVRRRGQEARLRCSPMKGHSHVYWYRQLPEEGLKFMVYLQKENIIDESGMPKERFSAEFPKEGPSILRIQQVVRGDSAAYFCASCLERVNTGELFFGEGSRLTVL.

The chain uses TRBV7-2 and TRBJ2-3; a possible D gene is TRBD1 (6 bases). Germline CDR1 SGHTA, CDR2 FQGNSA. The CDR3 has 16 residues. Trimming cost V 4 bases and J 5 bases, with 19 bases left between them. For the CDR3, the DNA is TGTGCCAGCAGCTCAAGACAGGACGGTGGAAAAGATACGCAGTATTTT. Encoded protein: CASSSRQDGGKDTQYF.

This clone came up once. The chain joins TRBV29-1 to TRBJ1-6, with D possibly matching TRBD1 (5 bases). The CDR3 is 19 amino acids. V lost 2 bases, J lost 0 bases, and 20 bases lay in between. CDR1 is SQVTM and CDR2 is ANQGSEA in the germline V gene. CDR3: CSVEWGEGRLSSYNSPLHF. For the CDR3, the DNA is TGCAGCGTTGAATGGGGCGAAGGCCGACTTAGCTCCTATAATTCACCCCTCCACTTT.